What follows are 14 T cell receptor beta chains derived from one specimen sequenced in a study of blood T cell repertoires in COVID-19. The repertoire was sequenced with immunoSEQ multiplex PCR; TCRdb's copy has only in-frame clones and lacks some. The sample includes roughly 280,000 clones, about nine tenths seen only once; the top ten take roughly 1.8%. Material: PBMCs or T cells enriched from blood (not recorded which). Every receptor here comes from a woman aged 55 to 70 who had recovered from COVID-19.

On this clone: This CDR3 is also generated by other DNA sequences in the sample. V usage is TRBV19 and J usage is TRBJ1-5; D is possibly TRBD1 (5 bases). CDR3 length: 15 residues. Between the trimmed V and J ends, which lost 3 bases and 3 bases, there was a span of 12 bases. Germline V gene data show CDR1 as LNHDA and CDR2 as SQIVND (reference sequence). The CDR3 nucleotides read TGTGCCAGTAGTATGGGTCAGGGCCTCAATCAGCCCCAGCATTTT. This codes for CASSMGQGLNQPQHF.

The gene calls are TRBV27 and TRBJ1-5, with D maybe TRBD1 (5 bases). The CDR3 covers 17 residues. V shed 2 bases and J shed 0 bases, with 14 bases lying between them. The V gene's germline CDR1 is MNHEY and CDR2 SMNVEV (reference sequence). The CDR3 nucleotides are TGTGCCAGCAGTTTACGTAAGGGGCCATATAGCAATCAGCCCCAGCATTTT. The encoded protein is CASSLRKGPYSNQPQHF.

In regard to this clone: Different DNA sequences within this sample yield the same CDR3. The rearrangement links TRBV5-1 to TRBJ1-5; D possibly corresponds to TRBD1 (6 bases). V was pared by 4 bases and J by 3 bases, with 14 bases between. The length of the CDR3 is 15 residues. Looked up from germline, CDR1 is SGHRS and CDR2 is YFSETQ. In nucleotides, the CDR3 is TGCGCCAGCAGCCTACAGGGAGGGGACAATCAGCCCCAGCATTTT. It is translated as CASSLQGGDNQPQHF.

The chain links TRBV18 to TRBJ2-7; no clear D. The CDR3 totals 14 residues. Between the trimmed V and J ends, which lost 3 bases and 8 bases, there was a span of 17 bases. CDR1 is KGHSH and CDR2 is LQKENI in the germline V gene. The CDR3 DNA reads TGTGCCAGCTCACCTGAGAGAACCTCCTTACAGCAGTACTTC. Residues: CASSPERTSLQQYF.

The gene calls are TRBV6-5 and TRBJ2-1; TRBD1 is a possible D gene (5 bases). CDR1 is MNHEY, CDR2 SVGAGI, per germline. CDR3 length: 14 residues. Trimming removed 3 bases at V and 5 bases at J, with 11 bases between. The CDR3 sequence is CASSYRGTDNEQFF. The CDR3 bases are TGTGCCAGCAGTTATAGGGGCACCGACAATGAGCAGTTCTTC.

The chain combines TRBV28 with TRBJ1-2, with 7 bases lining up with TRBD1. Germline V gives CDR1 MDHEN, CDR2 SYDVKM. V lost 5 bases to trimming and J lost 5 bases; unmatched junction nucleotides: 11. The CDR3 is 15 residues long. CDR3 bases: TGTGCCAGCAGTCAGGGGGAATGGGATTGGTATGGCTACACCTTC. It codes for CASSQGEWDWYGYTF.

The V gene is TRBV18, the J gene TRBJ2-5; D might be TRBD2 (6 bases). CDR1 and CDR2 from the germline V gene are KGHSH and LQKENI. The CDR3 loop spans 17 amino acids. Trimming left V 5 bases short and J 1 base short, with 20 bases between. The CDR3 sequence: CASSSPPLREPQETQYF. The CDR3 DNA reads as TGTGCCAGCTCATCCCCCCCCCTACGGGAGCCCCAAGAGACCCAGTACTTC. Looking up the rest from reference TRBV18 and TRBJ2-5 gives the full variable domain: NAGVMQNPRHLVRRRGQEARLRCSPMKGHSHVYWYRQLPEEGLKFMVYLQKENIIDESGMPKERFSAEFPKEGPSILRIQQVVRGDSAAYFCASSSPPLREPQETQYFGPGTRLLVL.

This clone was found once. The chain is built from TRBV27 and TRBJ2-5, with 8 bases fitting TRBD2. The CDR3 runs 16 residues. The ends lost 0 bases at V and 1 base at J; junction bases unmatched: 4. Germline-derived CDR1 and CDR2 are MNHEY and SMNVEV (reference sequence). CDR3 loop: CASSLSSGTLQETQYF. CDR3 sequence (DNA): TGTGCCAGCAGTTTATCTAGCGGGACCCTCCAAGAGACCCAGTACTTC.

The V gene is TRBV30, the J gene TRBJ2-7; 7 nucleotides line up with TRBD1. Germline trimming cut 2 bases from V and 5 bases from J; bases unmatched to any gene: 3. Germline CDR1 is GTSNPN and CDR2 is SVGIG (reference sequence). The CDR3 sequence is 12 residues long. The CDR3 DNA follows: TGTGCCTGGAGTAAGGGGGCGAACGAGCAGTACTTC. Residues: CAWSKGANEQYF.

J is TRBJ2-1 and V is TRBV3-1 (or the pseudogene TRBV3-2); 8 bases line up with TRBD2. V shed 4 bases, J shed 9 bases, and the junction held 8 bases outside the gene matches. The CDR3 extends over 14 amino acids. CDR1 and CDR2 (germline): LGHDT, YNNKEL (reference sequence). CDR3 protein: CASSLSGSAPEQFF. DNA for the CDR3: TGTGCCAGCAGCCTAAGCGGGAGTGCTCCTGAGCAGTTCTTC.

This chain's CDR3 is CASSLQYNTEAFF. CDR3 in DNA: TGTGCCAGCAGCCTACAGTATAACACTGAAGCTTTCTTT. This chain uses TRBV7-9 with TRBJ1-1; D uncertain. CDR1 is SEHNR and CDR2 is FQNEAQ in the germline V gene (reference sequence). V was trimmed by 5 bases and J by 2 bases, leaving 9 bases between them. This CDR3 region has 13 residues.

CDR3 amino acids: CASSLADNEQFF. The CDR3 DNA sequence: TGCGCCAGCAGCCTAGCGGACAATGAGCAGTTCTTC. This sequence joins TRBV5-1 and TRBJ2-1; 7 bases line up with TRBD2. The CDR3 loop spans 12 amino acids. V dropped 4 bases and J dropped 5; count of bases not matched to a gene: 0. Germline loops: CDR1 SGHRS, CDR2 YFSETQ.

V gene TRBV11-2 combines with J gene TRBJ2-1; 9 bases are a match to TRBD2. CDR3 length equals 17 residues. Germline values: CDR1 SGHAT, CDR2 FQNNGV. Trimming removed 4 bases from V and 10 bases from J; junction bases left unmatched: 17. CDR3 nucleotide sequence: TGTGCCAGCAGCTCGGTATCCCTCGCGGGGGGGGTAGGGGAGCAGTTCTTC. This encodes CASSSVSLAGGVGEQFF.

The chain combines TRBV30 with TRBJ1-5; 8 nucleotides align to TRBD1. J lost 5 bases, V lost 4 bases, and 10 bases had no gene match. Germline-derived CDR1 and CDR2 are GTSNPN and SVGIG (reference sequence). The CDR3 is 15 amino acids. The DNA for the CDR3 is TGTGCCTGGACTCCCCGGCAGGGGGCTTATCAGCCCCAGCATTTT. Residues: CAWTPRQGAYQPQHF.